The clone carrying this T cell receptor (beta chain) was counted many times. The data stem from a study of early T cells in non-severe SARS-CoV-2 infection. TCRdb analysed the 5' RACE reads with MiXCR anew, one entry per CDR3 protein. The sample holds roughly 72,000 distinct CDR3 sequences, 10% to 15% seen once. This CDR3 region has 14 residues. The germline CDR1 and CDR2 sequences are SGDLS and YYNGEE. V shed 2 bases and J shed 0 bases, with 7 bases lying between them. The chain links TRBV9 to TRBJ2-3; D is possibly TRBD2 (5 bases). Sequences were obtained from whole blood. This sequence was found in an adult who was a healthcare worker with PCR-confirmed SARS-CoV-2 infection or an uninfected control (not recorded which). The CDR3 here is CASSVGGSTDTQYF. The CDR3 region has the DNA TGTGCCAGCAGCGTTGGCGGGAGCACAGATACGCAGTATTTT.